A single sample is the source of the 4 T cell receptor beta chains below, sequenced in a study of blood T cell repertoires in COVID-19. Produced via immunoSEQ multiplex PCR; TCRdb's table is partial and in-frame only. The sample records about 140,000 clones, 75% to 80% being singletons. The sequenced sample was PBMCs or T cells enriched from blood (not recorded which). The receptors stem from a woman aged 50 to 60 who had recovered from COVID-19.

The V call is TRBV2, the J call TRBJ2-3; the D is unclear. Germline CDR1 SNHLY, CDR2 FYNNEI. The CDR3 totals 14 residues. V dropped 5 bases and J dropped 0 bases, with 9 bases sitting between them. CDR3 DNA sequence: TGTGCCAGCAGTTCCGTACTAAGCACAGATACGCAGTATTTT. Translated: CASSSVLSTDTQYF.

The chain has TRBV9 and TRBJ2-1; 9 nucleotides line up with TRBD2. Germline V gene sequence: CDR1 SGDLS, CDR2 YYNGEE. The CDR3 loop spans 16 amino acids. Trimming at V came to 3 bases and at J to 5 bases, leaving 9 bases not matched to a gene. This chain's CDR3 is CASSGGASGVDNEQFF. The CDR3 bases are TGTGCCAGCAGCGGAGGGGCTAGCGGGGTCGACAATGAGCAGTTCTTC.

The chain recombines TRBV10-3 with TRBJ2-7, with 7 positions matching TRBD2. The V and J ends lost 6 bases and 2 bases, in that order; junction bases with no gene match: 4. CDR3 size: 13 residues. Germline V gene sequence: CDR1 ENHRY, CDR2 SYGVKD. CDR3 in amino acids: CAIRGLETYEQYF. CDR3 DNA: TGTGCCATCAGAGGACTAGAAACCTACGAGCAGTACTTC.

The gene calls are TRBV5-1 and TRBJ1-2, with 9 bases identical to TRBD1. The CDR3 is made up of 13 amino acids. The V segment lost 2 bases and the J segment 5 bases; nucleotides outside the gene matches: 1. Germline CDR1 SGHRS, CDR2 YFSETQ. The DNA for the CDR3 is TGCGCCAGCAGCTTTGACAGGGGGTATGGCTACACCTTC. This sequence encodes CASSFDRGYGYTF. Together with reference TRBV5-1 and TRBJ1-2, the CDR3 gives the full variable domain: KAGVTQTPRYLIKTRGQQVTLSCSPISGHRSVSWYQQTPGQGLQFLFEYFSETQRNKGNFPGRFSGRQFSNSRSEMNVSTLELGDSALYLCASSFDRGYGYTFGSGTRLTVV.